One sample yielded the 9 T cell receptor beta chains listed below, sequenced in a study of blood T cell repertoires in COVID-19. The protocol was immunoSEQ multiplex PCR, while the TCRdb copy is restricted to in-frame clones and leaves out a portion. The data show more than 200,000 clones, around 84% seen once. The source material was PBMCs or T cells enriched from blood (not recorded which). All receptors come from a man in his thirties or forties with acute COVID-19.

The chain has TRBV3-1 (or the pseudogene TRBV3-2) and TRBJ2-7; the match to TRBD1 covers 7 bases. Germline V lookup: CDR1 LGHDT, CDR2 YNNKEL (reference sequence). Trimming at V came to 5 bases and at J to 6 bases, leaving 7 bases not matched to a gene. CDR3 length: 13 amino acids. The CDR3, as DNA: TGTGCCAGCAGCGCCTACAGGGGCGCCGAGCAGTACTTC. It codes for CASSAYRGAEQYF.

The chain recombines TRBV6-5 with TRBJ1-2; TRBD1 might be the D (5 bases). Germline CDR1 MNHEY, CDR2 SVGAGI. Trimming left V 3 bases short and J 5 bases short, with 10 bases between. The CDR3 sequence is 13 residues long. In DNA, the CDR3 is TGTGCCAGCAGTTATCAGGGTTATTATGGCTACACCTTC. Its protein is CASSYQGYYGYTF.

The CDR3 DNA reads TGTGCCAGCCGGACTAGCGGGGGAAGCACCGGGGAGCTGTTTTTT. Its translation is CASRTSGGSTGELFF. The rearrangement joins TRBV9 to TRBJ2-2, with TRBD2 matching 13 bases. This CDR3 has 15 amino acids. The germline CDR1 and CDR2 sequences are SGDLS and YYNGEE. With 7 bases clipped from V and 4 bases from J, the junction kept 4 bases outside the gene matches.

This CDR3 reads CASRWQSNQPQHF. Written as DNA, the CDR3 is TGTGCCAGTCGTTGGCAGTCCAATCAGCCCCAGCATTTT. The chain employs TRBV19 and TRBJ1-5, with D unresolved. This CDR3 has 13 amino acids. V lost 8 bases, J lost 3 bases, and 11 bases lay in between. CDR1 and CDR2 from the germline V gene are LNHDA and SQIVND (reference sequence). The complete variable domain, with remaining parts taken from reference TRBV19 and TRBJ1-5, reads DGGITQSPKYLFRKEGQNVTLSCEQNLNHDAMYWYRQDPGQGLRLIYYSQIVNDFQKGDIAEGYSVSREKKESFPLTVTSAQKNPTAFYLCASRWQSNQPQHFGDGTRLSIL.

This clone has ten or more counts. The V and J genes are TRBV12-5 and TRBJ2-7; the match to TRBD1 covers 7 bases. The germline V gene has CDR1 LGHNT and CDR2 FRNRAP. The CDR3 consists of 13 residues. The V and J ends lost 5 bases and 1 base, in that order; junction bases with no gene match: 2. CDR3 sequence: CASGRDSSYEQYF. The CDR3 DNA sequence: TGTGCTAGTGGTCGGGACAGTTCCTACGAGCAGTACTTC. Combining the CDR3 with reference TRBV12-5 and TRBJ2-7 gives the whole variable domain DARVTQTPRHKVTEMGQEVTMRCQPILGHNTVFWYRQTMMQGLELLAYFRNRAPLDDSGMPKDRFSAEMPDATLATLKIQPSEPRDSAVYFCASGRDSSYEQYFGPGTRLTVT.

This chain joins TRBV14 and TRBJ2-3; tentatively, D is TRBD2 (7 bases). The CDR3 is made up of 16 amino acids. Trimming took 4 bases from V and 3 from J, leaving 17 bases between them. Germline V CDR1 and CDR2: SGHDN, FVKESK. CDR3 region: CASSPPAGRGTDTQYF. In DNA form, the CDR3 reads TGTGCCAGCAGCCCCCCGGCAGGGAGGGGGACAGATACGCAGTATTTT.

This clone was counted between two and nine times. The J gene is TRBJ2-7, the V gene TRBV6-1; the D is unclear. The germline V gene encodes CDR1 MNHNS and CDR2 SASEGT. The CDR3 covers 14 residues. V was trimmed by 1 base and J by 3 bases, leaving 10 bases between them. CDR3 sequence reads: CASSEEVVYYEQYF. Here the CDR3 DNA reads TGTGCCAGCAGTGAAGAAGTCGTCTACTACGAGCAGTACTTC.

This clone was counted between two and nine times. The same CDR3 also results from other DNA sequences found in this sample. The rearrangement joins TRBV5-1 to TRBJ1-2; 7 bases line up with TRBD1. The CDR3 consists of 13 residues. Per germline, CDR1 SGHRS and CDR2 YFSETQ. V lost 2 bases and J lost 5; bases outside the gene matches: 3. The CDR3 spells CASSLGTAYGYTF. In nucleotides, the CDR3 is TGCGCCAGCAGCTTAGGGACAGCTTATGGCTACACCTTC.

The J gene is TRBJ2-5, the V gene TRBV12-3 or TRBV12-4; D is unresolved. Trimming cost V 3 bases and J 5 bases, with 10 bases left between them. The CDR3 runs to 13 residues. The CDR3 bases are TGTGCCAGCAGTTTTAACCAGAGGGAGACCCAGTACTTC. This codes for CASSFNQRETQYF.